The 5 T cell receptor beta chains given below trace back to one sample, sequenced in a study of OX40 agonist ivuxolimab in advanced cancers. Only in-frame clones appear in the TCRdb table, and some are missing; sequencing was by immunoSEQ multiplex PCR. The table records around 65,000 clones, 91% of them present only once. The sample was CD4+ or CD8+ T cells sorted from blood, taken in a trial of the OX40 agonist ivuxolimab. The receptors derive from an adult with an advanced solid tumor such as melanoma, head and neck, liver or kidney cancer.

The rearrangement joins TRBV7-2 to TRBJ2-1, with 14 nucleotides matching TRBD2. Germline V gene sequence: CDR1 SGHTA, CDR2 FQGNSA. This CDR3 comprises 16 residues. The V and J ends lost 4 bases and 9 bases, in that order; junction bases with no gene match: 8. The CDR3 sequence: CASSSGLAGVFVEQFF. CDR3 in DNA: TGTGCCAGCAGCTCGGGACTAGCGGGAGTATTCGTTGAGCAGTTCTTC.

The chain uses TRBV4-1 and TRBJ2-1; D is undetermined. The germline gives CDR1 MGHRA, CDR2 YSYEKL. The V and J ends lost 4 bases and 8 bases respectively, with 9 bases between them. The CDR3 is 12 amino acids. The chain's CDR3 is CASSPGLDEQFF. The CDR3 nucleotides read TGCGCCAGCAGCCCAGGTTTGGATGAGCAGTTCTTC.

The chain links TRBV29-1 to TRBJ2-7, with 7 nucleotides matching TRBD1. Germline V gene sequence: CDR1 SQVTM, CDR2 ANQGSEA. The length of the CDR3 is 15 residues. Unmatched junction bases numbered 11, after V lost 2 bases and J lost 4 bases. For the CDR3, the DNA is TGCAGCGTTGAAATCCACAGGGGCCAACCGTACGAGCAGTACTTC. Translating it yields CSVEIHRGQPYEQYF.

V gene TRBV7-9 combines with J gene TRBJ2-1; D may be TRBD1 (5 bases). V lost 3 bases, J lost 8 bases, and 11 bases lay in between. Germline CDR1 is SEHNR and CDR2 is FQNEAQ (reference sequence). The CDR3 extends over 13 amino acids. CDR3 region: CASSFSREDEQFF. CDR3 DNA: TGTGCCAGCAGCTTTAGCAGGGAAGATGAGCAGTTCTTC.

As regards this clone: In the same sample, other DNA sequences code for this CDR3. The chain has TRBV19 and TRBJ1-1; D is perhaps TRBD1 (5 bases). Per the germline V gene, CDR1 is LNHDA and CDR2 is SQIVND (reference sequence). The V gene lost 3 bases and the J gene lost 2 bases, with 7 bases spanning the gap. CDR3 size: 13 residues. The CDR3 protein is CASSIDSNTEAFF. The CDR3 bases are TGTGCCAGTAGTATCGACAGTAACACTGAAGCTTTCTTT.